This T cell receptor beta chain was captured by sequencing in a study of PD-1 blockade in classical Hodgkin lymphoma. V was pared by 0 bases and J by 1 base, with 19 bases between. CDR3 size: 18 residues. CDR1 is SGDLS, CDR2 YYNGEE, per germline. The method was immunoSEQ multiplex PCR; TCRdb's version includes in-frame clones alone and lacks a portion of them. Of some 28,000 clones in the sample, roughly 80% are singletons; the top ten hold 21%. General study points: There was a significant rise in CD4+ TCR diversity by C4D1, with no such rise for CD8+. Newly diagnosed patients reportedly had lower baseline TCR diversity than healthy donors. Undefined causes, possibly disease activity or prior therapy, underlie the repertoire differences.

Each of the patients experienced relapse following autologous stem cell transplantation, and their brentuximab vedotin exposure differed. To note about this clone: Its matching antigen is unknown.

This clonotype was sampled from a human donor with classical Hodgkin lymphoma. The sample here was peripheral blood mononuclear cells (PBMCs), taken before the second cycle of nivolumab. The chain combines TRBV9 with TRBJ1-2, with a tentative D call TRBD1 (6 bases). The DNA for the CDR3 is TGTGCCAGCAGCGTAGGATTCGGGGGGCTCCAAATTAACTATGGCTACACCTTC. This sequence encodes CASSVGFGGLQINYGYTF. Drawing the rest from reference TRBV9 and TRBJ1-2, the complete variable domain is DSGVTQTPKHLITATGQRVTLRCSPRSGDLSVYWYQQSLDQGLQFLIQYYNGEERAKGNILERFSAQQFPDLHSELNLSSLELGDSALYFCASSVGFGGLQINYGYTFGSGTRLTVV.